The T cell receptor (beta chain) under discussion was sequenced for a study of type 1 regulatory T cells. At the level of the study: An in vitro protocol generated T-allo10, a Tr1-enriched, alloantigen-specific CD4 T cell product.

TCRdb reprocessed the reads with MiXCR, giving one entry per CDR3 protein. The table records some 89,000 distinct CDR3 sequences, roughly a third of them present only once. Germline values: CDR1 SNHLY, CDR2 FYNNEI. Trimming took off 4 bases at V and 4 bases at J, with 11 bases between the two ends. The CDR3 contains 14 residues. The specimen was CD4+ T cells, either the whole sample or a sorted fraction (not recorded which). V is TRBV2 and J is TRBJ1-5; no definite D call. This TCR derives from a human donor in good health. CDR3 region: CASSATEGNQPQHF. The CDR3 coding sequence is TGTGCCAGCAGTGCAACCGAAGGTAATCAGCCCCAGCATTTT. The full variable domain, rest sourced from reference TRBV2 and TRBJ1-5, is EPEVTQTPSHQVTQMGQEVILRCVPISNHLYFYWYRQILGQKVEFLVSFYNNEISEKSEIFDDQFSVERPDGSNFTLKIRSTKLEDSAMYFCASSATEGNQPQHFGDGTRLSIL.